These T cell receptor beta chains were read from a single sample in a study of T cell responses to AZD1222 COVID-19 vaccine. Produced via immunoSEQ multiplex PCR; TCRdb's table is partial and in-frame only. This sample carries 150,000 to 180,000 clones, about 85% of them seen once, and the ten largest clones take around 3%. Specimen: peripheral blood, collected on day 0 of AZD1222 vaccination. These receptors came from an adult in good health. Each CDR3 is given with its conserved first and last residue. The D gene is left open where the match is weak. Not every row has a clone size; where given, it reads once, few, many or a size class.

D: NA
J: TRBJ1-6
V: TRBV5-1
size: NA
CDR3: CASRTSYNSPLHF
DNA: TGCGCCAGCAGGACAAGCTATAATTCACCCCTCCACTTT

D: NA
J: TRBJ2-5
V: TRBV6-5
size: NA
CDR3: CASSSLTVRGRETQYF
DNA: TGTGCCAGCAGTTCCCTTACTGTTAGAGGGCGAGAGACCCAGTACTTC

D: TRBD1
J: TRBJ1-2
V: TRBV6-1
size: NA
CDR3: CASSDFGTGANYGYTF
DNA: TGTGCCAGCAGTGATTTTGGGACAGGGGCAAACTATGGCTACACCTTC

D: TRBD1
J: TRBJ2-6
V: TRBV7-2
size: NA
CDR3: CASSLSGGATGANVLTF
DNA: TGTGCCAGCAGCTTATCAGGGGGCGCGACTGGGGCCAACGTCCTGACTTTC

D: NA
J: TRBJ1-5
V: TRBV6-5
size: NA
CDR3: CASSYSRSNQPQHF
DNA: TGTGCCAGCAGTTACTCACGAAGCAATCAGCCCCAGCATTTT

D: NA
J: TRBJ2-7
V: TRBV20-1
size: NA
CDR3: CSASTGFEQYF
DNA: TGCAGTGCGAGTACAGGTTTCGAGCAGTACTTC

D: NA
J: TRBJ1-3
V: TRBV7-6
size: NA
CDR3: CASSLAGVGNTIYF
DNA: TGTGCCAGCAGCTTAGCGGGGGTTGGAAACACCATATATTTT

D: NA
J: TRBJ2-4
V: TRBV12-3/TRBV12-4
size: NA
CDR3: CASSIGAKNIQYF
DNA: TGTGCCAGCAGTATCGGGGCCAAAAACATTCAGTACTTC

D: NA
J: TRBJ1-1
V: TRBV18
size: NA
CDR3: CASSRTHGVHPEAFF
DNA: TGTGCCAGCTCACGAACCCATGGGGTACATCCTGAAGCTTTCTTT

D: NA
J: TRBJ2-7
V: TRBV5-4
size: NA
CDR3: CASSPKQGLSYEQYF
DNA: TGTGCCAGCAGCCCAAAGCAGGGTCTCTCCTACGAGCAGTACTTC

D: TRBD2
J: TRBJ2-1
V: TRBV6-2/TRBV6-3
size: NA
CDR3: CASSLTGTIYNEQFF
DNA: TGTGCCAGCAGCCTTACCGGGACTATCTACAATGAGCAGTTCTTC

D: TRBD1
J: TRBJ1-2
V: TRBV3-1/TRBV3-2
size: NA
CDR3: CASSPGQAYGYTF
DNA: TGTGCCAGCAGCCCGGGACAGGCGTACGGCTACACCTTC

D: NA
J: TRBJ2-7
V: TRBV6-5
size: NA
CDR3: CASSYGSQGGEQYF
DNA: TGTGCCAGCAGTTACGGCAGTCAGGGTGGCGAGCAGTACTTC

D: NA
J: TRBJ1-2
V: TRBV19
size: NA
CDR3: CASSPQGSGLGYGYTF
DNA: TGTGCCAGTAGTCCCCAGGGGAGTGGTCTCGGCTATGGCTACACCTTC

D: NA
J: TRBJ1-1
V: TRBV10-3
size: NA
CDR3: CATRTDLNTEAFF
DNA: TGTGCCACCCGGACAGACTTAAACACTGAAGCTTTCTTT

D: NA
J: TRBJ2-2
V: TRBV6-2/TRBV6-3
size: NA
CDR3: CASSPIAGELFF
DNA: TGTGCCAGCAGTCCCATAGCCGGGGAGCTGTTTTTT

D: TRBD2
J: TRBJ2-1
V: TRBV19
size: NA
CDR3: CASRNLAGGNEQFF
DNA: TGTGCCAGTAGAAATCTAGCGGGGGGTAACGAGCAGTTCTTC

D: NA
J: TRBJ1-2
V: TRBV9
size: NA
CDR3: CASSVGGRSSTF
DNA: TGTGCCAGCAGCGTAGGGGGTCGATCGTCCACCTTC

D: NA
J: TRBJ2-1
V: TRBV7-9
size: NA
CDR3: CASSYFGNEQFF
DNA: TGTGCCAGCAGCTACTTCGGAAATGAGCAGTTCTTC

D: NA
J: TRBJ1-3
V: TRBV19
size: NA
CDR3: CASSIMLGQGRGNTIYF
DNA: TGTGCCAGTAGTATCATGCTGGGGCAGGGAAGAGGAAACACCATATATTTT

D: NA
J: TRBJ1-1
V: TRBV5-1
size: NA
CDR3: CASSLGPGGANTEAFF
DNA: TGCGCCAGCAGCTTGGGGCCAGGAGGGGCGAACACTGAAGCTTTCTTT

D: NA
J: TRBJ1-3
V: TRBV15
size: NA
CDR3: CATSRGGLSGGNTIYF
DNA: TGTGCCACCAGCAGAGGGGGACTCTCGGGGGGAAACACCATATATTTT

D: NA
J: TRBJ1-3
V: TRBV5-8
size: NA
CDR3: CASSFPGNGNTIYF
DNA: TGTGCCAGCAGCTTCCCGGGGAATGGAAACACCATATATTTT

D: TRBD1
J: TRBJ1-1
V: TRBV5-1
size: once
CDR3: CASSLSGTDYTEAFF
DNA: TGCGCCAGCAGCCTGAGTGGGACAGACTACACTGAAGCTTTCTTT

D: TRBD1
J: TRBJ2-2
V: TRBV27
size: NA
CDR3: CASSLLGTGNTGELFF
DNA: TGTGCCAGCAGTTTACTCGGGACAGGGAACACCGGGGAGCTGTTTTTT

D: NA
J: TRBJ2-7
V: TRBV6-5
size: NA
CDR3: CASSYGGDSYEQYF
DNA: TGTGCCAGCAGTTATGGCGGGGACTCCTACGAGCAGTACTTC

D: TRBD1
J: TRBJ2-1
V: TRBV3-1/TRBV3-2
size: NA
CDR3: CASSQGQGVVDEQFF
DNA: TGTGCCAGCAGCCAAGGACAGGGGGTAGTGGATGAGCAGTTCTTC

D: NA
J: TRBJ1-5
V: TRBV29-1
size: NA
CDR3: CSAMTGPAAPQHF
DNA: TGCAGCGCAATGACAGGCCCGGCTGCGCCCCAGCATTTT

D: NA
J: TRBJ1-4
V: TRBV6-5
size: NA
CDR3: CASTEAYRGEKLFF
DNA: TGTGCCAGCACCGAGGCCTATAGGGGTGAAAAACTGTTTTTT

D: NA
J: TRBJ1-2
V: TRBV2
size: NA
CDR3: CASMAGVATIEGYTF
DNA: TGTGCCAGCATGGCGGGGGTTGCCACGATAGAAGGCTACACCTTC

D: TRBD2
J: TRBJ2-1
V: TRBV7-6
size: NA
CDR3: CASSPGLAGAIISRYNEQFF
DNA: TGTGCCAGCTCACCCGGACTAGCGGGGGCCATTATTTCTAGGTACAATGAGCAGTTCTTC

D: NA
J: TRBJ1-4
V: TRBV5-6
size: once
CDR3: CASAATNEKLFF
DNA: TGTGCCAGCGCCGCAACTAATGAAAAACTGTTTTTT